Listed below are T cell receptor beta chains from one sample, sequenced in a study of T cell repertoires in cytomegalovirus infection. Each CDR3 protein is one row after TCRdb ran MiXCR on the reads. The data contain around 490,000 distinct CDR3 sequences, approximately 26% of them singletons. The sequenced sample was PBMCs. The receptors were sampled from a human donor in good health (CMV status not recorded). Some clones in this sample may be carry-over from other donors' samples. The CDR3 runs from the conserved cysteine through the conserved F or W.

j_call v_call cdr3_aa
TRBJ1-2 TRBV29-1 CSARTGGLHGYTF
TRBJ1-5 TRBV15 CATSRARAEEPQHF
TRBJ1-1 TRBV20-1 CSARSGRNTEAFF
TRBJ2-2 TRBV12-3/TRBV12-4 CASSPGPANTGELFF
TRBJ2-7 TRBV7-6 CASSFRVGTDGEQYF
TRBJ2-1 TRBV7-2 CASSPRPTPDNEQFF
TRBJ2-3 TRBV7-2 CASSLARGGDTQYF
TRBJ1-6 TRBV11-3 CASSLHSFSPLHF
TRBJ2-3 TRBV7-2 CASSTDNRGAQYF
TRBJ1-6 TRBV7-2 CASSLVGKSNSPLHF
TRBJ2-5 TRBV29-1 CSADRPNQETQYF
TRBJ1-2 TRBV7-2 CASSFAGLVGYTF
TRBJ1-2 TRBV20-1 CSARDQATGGWSGYTF
TRBJ1-5 TRBV7-2 CASSFRPGGNQPQHF
TRBJ1-1 TRBV19 CASSIATQGRGDTEAFF
TRBJ1-6 TRBV27 CASSLMADNSPLHF
TRBJ2-7 TRBV19 CASSTRQGLTYEQYF
TRBJ1-1 TRBV29-1 CSVEDPPSQTEAFF
TRBJ2-1 TRBV4-1 CASSHKLRQGLGSYNEQFF
TRBJ1-6 TRBV7-2 CASSLAGAPNSPLHF
TRBJ2-7 TRBV7-2 CASSFAGTSYEQYF
TRBJ2-1 TRBV5-5 CASSLAGYRTPGPLRRNEQFF
TRBJ2-4 TRBV29-1 CSGDWVKNIQYF
TRBJ1-3 TRBV4-1 CASSQGRAPSGNTIYF
TRBJ2-3 TRBV28 CASSLWSSGNTDTQYF
TRBJ2-1 TRBV9 CASSVAPIAGGEEQFF
TRBJ1-2 TRBV6-6 CASSYSSIGYGYTF
TRBJ2-1 TRBV12-3/TRBV12-4 CASSLAEGTNEQFF
TRBJ1-1 TRBV19 CATWTGGTEAFF
TRBJ2-2 TRBV29-1 CSAPRGRAGVDNTGELFF
TRBJ1-2 TRBV12-3/TRBV12-4 CASSLSRTGPGGYTF
TRBJ1-1 TRBV6-2/TRBV6-3 CASSYSQTAPRRGYTEAFF
TRBJ1-5 TRBV28 CASSFSGGSNQPQHF
TRBJ2-1 TRBV7-2 CASSLWLGGRADNEQFF
TRBJ2-1 TRBV6-8 CASRLGQGLVNEQFF
TRBJ1-5 TRBV19 CASSMSGGAQPQHF
TRBJ2-6 TRBV7-2 CASSLEPGGANVLTF
TRBJ1-2 TRBV28 CASSYPDDWFNYGYTF
TRBJ2-7 TRBV20-1 CSAKVRQTYEQYF
TRBJ1-1 TRBV7-8 CASSPRKGTEAFF
TRBJ2-3 TRBV7-2 CASTLGGSAVDTQYF
TRBJ1-3 TRBV6-1 CASSEATRSGTGSGNTIYF
TRBJ2-1 TRBV29-1 CSTLARTYNEQFF
TRBJ2-2 TRBV7-2 CASRPGLNTGELFF
TRBJ1-2 TRBV7-2 CASSLAGGDGYTF
TRBJ1-2 TRBV28 CASTSTGLNGYTF
TRBJ2-3 TRBV2 CASSEVTSGTTRTQYF
TRBJ2-7 TRBV7-2 CASSLGSDYEQYF
TRBJ1-5 TRBV12-3/TRBV12-4 CASSPGYQPQHF